Listed below are T cell receptor beta chains from one sample, sequenced in a study of shared clonotypes between healthy human individuals. Some clones are missing from TCRdb's copy, which holds only in-frame ones; the method was immunoSEQ multiplex PCR. Among about 680,000 clones listed, roughly 72% were seen once. Sequenced: memory CD4+ T cells sorted from blood. The origin of the receptors is a woman aged 25 to 39 in good health. Each CDR3 is given with its conserved first and last residue. D genes are given only for firm matches. Rows may omit the clone size; those that give it use once, few, many or a size class.

clone size	J gene	D gene	V gene	CDR3 protein	CDR3 DNA
-	TRBJ1-5	TRBD1	TRBV2	CASSEGQGSHQPQHF	TGTGCCAGCAGTGAGGGACAGGGGAGCCATCAGCCCCAGCATTTT
many	TRBJ2-7	-	TRBV6-6	CASSPPGAYEQYF	TGTGCCAGCAGCCCCCCCGGAGCCTACGAGCAGTACTTC
few	TRBJ1-2	TRBD1	TRBV6-1	CASSLEGQGIYGYTF	TGTGCCAGCAGCCTTGAGGGACAGGGGATCTATGGCTACACCTTC
-	TRBJ2-5	TRBD2	TRBV5-1	CASSLSGSPEETQYF	TGCGCCAGCAGCTTAAGCGGGAGTCCTGAAGAGACCCAGTACTTC
-	TRBJ2-1	TRBD1	TRBV28	CASGQADGNEQFF	TGTGCCAGCGGACAGGCCGATGGGAATGAGCAGTTCTTC
-	TRBJ2-5	-	TRBV4-1	CASSQGQGSAETQYF	TGCGCCAGCAGCCAAGGTCAGGGGTCAGCGGAGACCCAGTACTTC
-	TRBJ2-7	-	TRBV27	CASRATQGRSEQYF	TGTGCCAGCAGGGCAACACAGGGCAGGAGCGAGCAGTACTTC
few	TRBJ2-7	-	TRBV7-2	CASSRRSSYEQYF	TGTGCCAGCAGCCGTAGGTCCAGCTACGAGCAGTACTTC
-	TRBJ2-1	TRBD1	TRBV2	CASRDRGTSRTLNEQFF	TGTGCCAGCAGGGACAGGGGGACCTCACGCACTTTAAATGAGCAGTTCTTC
-	TRBJ2-3	-	TRBV29-1	CSVVPGAKTDTQYF	TGCAGCGTTGTTCCGGGGGCGAAAACAGATACGCAGTATTTT
-	TRBJ1-3	-	TRBV5-1	CASSLESGNTIYF	TGCGCCAGCAGCTTGGAATCTGGAAACACCATATATTTT
-	TRBJ1-1	-	TRBV29-1	CSVLGPGRISSNTEAFF	TGCAGCGTTTTGGGTCCGGGACGCATCTCCTCGAACACTGAAGCTTTCTTT
-	TRBJ1-2	-	TRBV15	CATSRRDTDNYGYTF	TGTGCCACCAGCCGTCGGGACACGGATAACTATGGCTACACCTTC
-	TRBJ2-5	TRBD2	TRBV18	CASSIGSGRRQETQYF	TGTGCCAGCTCTATTGGGAGCGGGAGGAGGCAAGAGACCCAGTACTTC
-	TRBJ1-1	-	TRBV2	CASSISWDTEAFF	TGTGCCAGCAGTATTTCCTGGGACACTGAAGCTTTCTTT
-	TRBJ1-1	-	TRBV20-1	CSGAGNTEAFF	TGCAGTGGGGCAGGGAACACTGAAGCTTTCTTT
few	TRBJ2-1	TRBD2	TRBV18	CASSPQTSGYNEQFF	TGTGCCAGCTCACCACAGACTAGCGGATACAATGAGCAGTTCTTC
-	TRBJ1-2	-	TRBV6-6	CASSYGSQSNYGYTF	TGTGCCAGCAGTTACGGCAGTCAATCTAACTATGGCTACACCTTC
-	TRBJ2-7	TRBD1	TRBV11-2	CASSEGGTGTYEQYF	TGTGCCAGCAGCGAAGGCGGGACAGGGACCTACGAGCAGTACTTC
-	TRBJ1-2	-	TRBV19	CASSIGGAVVYGYTF	TGTGCCAGTAGTATCGGGGGCGCTGTTGTCTATGGCTACACCTTC
-	TRBJ2-7	-	TRBV25-1	CASSGQFVHEQYF	TGTGCCAGCAGTGGACAGTTTGTCCACGAGCAGTACTTC
-	TRBJ2-7	TRBD2	TRBV7-9	CASSLGTGTSSYEQYF	TGTGCCAGCAGCTTAGGGACCGGGACTAGCTCCTACGAGCAGTACTTC
many	TRBJ2-7	TRBD2	TRBV18	CASSERGPYEQYF	TGTGCCAGCTCCGAGCGGGGGCCCTACGAGCAGTACTTC
-	TRBJ2-7	-	TRBV28	CASSFSTAYEQYF	TGTGCCAGCAGTTTCTCGACGGCCTACGAGCAGTACTTC
few	TRBJ2-7	-	TRBV30	CAWSVSGIEQYF	TGTGCCTGGAGTGTATCAGGGATCGAGCAGTACTTC
-	TRBJ2-5	TRBD2	TRBV7-2	CASSLSGIEETQYF	TGTGCCAGCAGCCTAAGCGGGATAGAAGAGACCCAGTACTTC
-	TRBJ2-5	TRBD1	TRBV6-6	CASSDRESQETQYF	TGTGCCAGCAGTGACAGGGAGAGCCAAGAGACCCAGTACTTC
-	TRBJ2-2	-	TRBV4-1	CASSQDPSRGELFF	TGCGCCAGCAGCCAAGATCCTAGCCGCGGGGAGCTGTTTTTT
many	TRBJ2-5	-	TRBV7-2	CASNNQGLPAETQYF	TGTGCCAGCAACAACCAGGGTCTACCGGCGGAGACCCAGTACTTC
-	TRBJ2-7	-	TRBV20-1	CSAQSYYEQYF	TGCAGTGCCCAGTCATACTACGAGCAGTACTTC
-	TRBJ2-2	-	TRBV7-2	CASSYYFTGELFF	TGTGCCAGCAGCTACTACTTCACCGGGGAGCTGTTTTTT
-	TRBJ2-1	TRBD2	TRBV4-2	CASSQGSGSSDEQFF	TGTGCCAGCAGCCAAGGGAGCGGGAGTAGTGATGAGCAGTTCTTC